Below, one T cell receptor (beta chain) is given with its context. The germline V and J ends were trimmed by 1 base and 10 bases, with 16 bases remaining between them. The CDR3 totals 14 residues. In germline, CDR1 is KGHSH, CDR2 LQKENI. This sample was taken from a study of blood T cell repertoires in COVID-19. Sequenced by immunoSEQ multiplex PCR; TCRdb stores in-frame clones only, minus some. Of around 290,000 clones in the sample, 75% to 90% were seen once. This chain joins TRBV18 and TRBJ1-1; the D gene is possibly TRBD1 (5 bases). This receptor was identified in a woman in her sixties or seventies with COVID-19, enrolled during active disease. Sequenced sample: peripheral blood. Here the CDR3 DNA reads TGTGCCAGCTCACCACTACCGGGGCCGGGGGGAGCTTTCTTT. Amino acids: CASSPLPGPGGAFF.